This T cell receptor beta chain was captured by sequencing in a study of identical twins. This clonotype appeared a few times. MiXCR, run by TCRdb on the 5' RACE reads, gives a single entry per CDR3 protein. The table has 650,000 to 750,000 distinct CDR3 sequences, 21% seen once. Separately, the same data were catalogued under a study of T cells expressing NK-cell markers.

The clonotype was recovered from a woman younger than 35 in good health. Source material: PBMCs.

The CDR3 loop is CASSSLRGGRETHEQFF. DNA for the CDR3: TGTGCCAGCAGTTCACTGAGAGGTGGGAGGGAGACCCATGAGCAGTTCTTC. The chain is built from TRBV3-1 and TRBJ2-1; TRBD2 agrees at 7 bases. CDR1 is LGHDT, CDR2 YNNKEL, per germline (reference sequence). The CDR3 has 17 amino acids. The junction had 19 bases not matched to a gene; V was cut back by 6 bases and J by 8 bases.